The next 24 T cell receptor beta chains were all read from a single sample in a study of cytomegalovirus exposure and HLA in healthy donors. Primers: 60 Vbeta forward and 13 Jbeta reverse. Using immunoSEQ multiplex PCR, the repertoire was profiled, and TCRdb retains in-frame clones only, with some absent. The data contain about 60,000 clones, 70% of them singletons. The specimen was PBMCs. The receptors derive from a woman aged 55 to 70 in good health and CMV-seropositive.

The chain links TRBV9 to TRBJ1-2, with D possibly TRBD1 on 5 matching bases. This CDR3 is built from 12 residues. V lost 0 bases, J lost 8 bases, and 8 bases lay in between. Looked up from germline, CDR1 is SGDLS and CDR2 is YYNGEE. The CDR3 DNA sequence: TGTGCCAGCAGCGTAGCAGGGCGAGGCTACACCTTC. Translation gives CASSVAGRGYTF.

This clone is a singleton in its sample. J is TRBJ1-6 and V is TRBV5-1; D perhaps matches TRBD1 (6 bases). V lost 7 bases and J 0 bases, leaving 20 bases between the germline ends. CDR3 length equals 18 residues. Germline CDR1 reads SGHRS; CDR2 reads YFSETQ. As DNA, the CDR3 is TGCGCCAGCCGAACCGGGACATTGGAGAGCTCCTATAATTCACCCCTCCACTTT. This translates into CASRTGTLESSYNSPLHF.

The V call is TRBV2, the J call TRBJ2-7, with 9 positions matching TRBD1. Trimming at V came to 8 bases and at J to 1 base, leaving 9 bases not matched to a gene. CDR3 length: 15 amino acids. The germline gives CDR1 SNHLY, CDR2 FYNNEI. The CDR3 bases are TGTGCCAGCCTTTACGGGACAGGGTGGTCCTACGAGCAGTACTTC. Residues: CASLYGTGWSYEQYF.

V gene TRBV29-1 combines with J gene TRBJ1-1; D is undetermined. The length of the CDR3 is 14 residues. The V gene lost 4 bases and the J gene lost 3 bases, with 15 bases spanning the gap. Per germline, CDR1 SQVTM and CDR2 ANQGSEA. The chain's CDR3 is CSVAEGGQYTEAFF. For the CDR3, the DNA is TGCAGCGTTGCGGAGGGAGGTCAGTACACTGAAGCTTTCTTT.

This clone occurred once. The chain combines TRBV19 with TRBJ1-5, with 12 bases aligning to TRBD1. CDR3 size: 19 residues. The V gene's germline CDR1 is LNHDA and CDR2 SQIVND (reference sequence). The ends lost 6 bases at V and 3 bases at J; junction bases unmatched: 15. The CDR3 nucleotides are TGTGCCAGTAGCACACCCCCGGGACAGGGGGCGTCTGACAATCAGCCCCAGCATTTT. This encodes CASSTPPGQGASDNQPQHF.

CDR3 nucleotide sequence: TGTGCCAGCAGCCCACAGGGGAGTTACACTGAAGCTTTCTTT. Protein sequence: CASSPQGSYTEAFF. The chain couples TRBV7-9 to TRBJ1-1; TRBD1 aligns across 7 bases. V dropped 5 bases and J dropped 3; count of bases not matched to a gene: 6. Germline V CDR1 and CDR2: SEHNR, FQNEAQ (reference sequence). The length of the CDR3 is 14 residues.

The table lists this clone with a few counts. The rearrangement uses TRBV29-1 and TRBJ1-2, with TRBD1 identical over 8 bases. The CDR3 loop spans 14 amino acids. Germline assignment: CDR1 SQVTM and CDR2 ANQGSEA. Trimming cost V 7 bases and J 2 bases; bases outside gene matches: 9. CDR3: CSAEGDRSNYGYTF. The CDR3 nucleotides read TGCAGCGCTGAGGGGGACAGGTCAAACTATGGCTACACCTTC.

DNA for the CDR3: TGTGCCAGCAGTGTGGAGGGGCGAATGAACACTGAAGCTTTCTTT. It encodes CASSVEGRMNTEAFF. The chain is built from TRBV2 and TRBJ1-1, with D perhaps matching TRBD1 (5 bases). The germline gives CDR1 SNHLY, CDR2 FYNNEI. The CDR3 spans 15 residues. The V end lost 4 bases, the J end lost 0 bases, and 12 bases lay between the germline ends.

This chain uses TRBV10-3 with TRBJ1-2; TRBD1 aligns across 7 bases. Unmatched junction bases numbered 17, after V lost 7 bases and J lost 3 bases. The CDR3 loop spans 17 amino acids. The germline gives CDR1 ENHRY, CDR2 SYGVKD. The CDR3 DNA follows: TGTGCCATCATGGATTTCGTGGGAAGGGGGCGTGACTATGGCTACACCTTC. Its translation is CAIMDFVGRGRDYGYTF.

This clone has just a few counts. The chain uses TRBV18 and TRBJ2-3; no firm D call. The CDR3 is 13 residues long. Trimming left V 3 bases short and J 2 bases short, with 6 bases between. Germline CDR1 reads KGHSH; CDR2 reads LQKENI. CDR3 sequence (DNA): TGTGCCAGCTCACCCTCCCTCACAGATACGCAGTATTTT. Its translation: CASSPSLTDTQYF. Drawing the rest from reference TRBV18 and TRBJ2-3, the complete variable domain is NAGVMQNPRHLVRRRGQEARLRCSPMKGHSHVYWYRQLPEEGLKFMVYLQKENIIDESGMPKERFSAEFPKEGPSILRIQQVVRGDSAAYFCASSPSLTDTQYFGPGTRLTVL.

By share, this clone ranks as medium-sized. The chain joins TRBV5-1 to TRBJ2-7; TRBD1 might be the D (5 bases). This CDR3 contains 13 residues. Germline CDR1 SGHRS, CDR2 YFSETQ. CDR3: CIRPAGSYYEQYF. Here the CDR3 DNA reads TGCATACGCCCGGCAGGGTCATATTACGAGCAGTACTTC.

The CDR3 DNA sequence: TGTGCCAGCAGCCGCACAGGGGGTGGCAATCAGCCCCAGCATTTT. Translation: CASSRTGGGNQPQHF. The chain couples TRBV6-5 to TRBJ1-5; 8 nucleotides match TRBD1. The trim removed 6 bases at V and 2 bases at J, leaving 6 bases unmatched. There are 15 residues in the CDR3. The germline V gene has CDR1 MNHEY and CDR2 SVGAGI.

The chain combines TRBV4-1 with TRBJ2-1, with TRBD2 matching 10 bases. The germline gives CDR1 MGHRA, CDR2 YSYEKL. V dropped 0 bases and J dropped 9; count of bases not matched to a gene: 11. The CDR3 contains 17 residues. The CDR3 bases are TGCGCCAGCAGCCAAGAGAGGCAGCGGGGGGGCCTTGGTGAGCAGTTCTTC. Amino acids: CASSQERQRGGLGEQFF.

The V and J genes are TRBV19 and TRBJ1-1, with unresolved D. Trimming left V 6 bases short and J 1 base short, with 6 bases between. Germline V gene lookup returns CDR1 LNHDA and CDR2 SQIVND (reference sequence). The CDR3 runs to 12 residues. CDR3 sequence: CASSRWNTEAFF. The CDR3 DNA reads TGTGCCAGTAGCAGATGGAACACTGAAGCTTTCTTT.

V gene TRBV5-6 combines with J gene TRBJ2-2, with D possibly TRBD2 on 6 matching bases. This CDR3 comprises 15 residues. The germline CDR1 and CDR2 sequences are SGHDT and YYEEEE. The V end lost 2 bases, the J end lost 0 bases, and 8 bases lay between the germline ends. CDR3 sequence reads: CASSLVAANTGELFF. CDR3 nucleotide sequence: TGTGCCAGCAGCTTAGTAGCGGCGAACACCGGGGAGCTGTTTTTT.

CDR3 DNA: TGTGCCAGCAGCGGCCGCGACAGGGCTTCCTACGAGCAGTACTTC. Encoded protein: CASSGRDRASYEQYF. The genes are TRBV13 and TRBJ2-7; TRBD1 matches at 7 bases. Germline assignment: CDR1 PRHDT and CDR2 FYEKMQ (reference sequence). The CDR3 contains 15 residues. The V gene end was trimmed by 5 bases and the J gene end by 1 base; junction bases not matched to a gene: 8. Supplemented by reference TRBV13 and TRBJ2-7, the full variable domain reads AAGVIQSPRHLIKEKRETATLKCYPIPRHDTVYWYQQGPGQDPQFLISFYEKMQSDKGSIPDRFSAQQFSDYHSELNMSSLELGDSALYFCASSGRDRASYEQYFGPGTRLTVT.

CDR3 region: CASSEETGTYSGNTIYF. CDR3 nucleotide sequence: TGTGCCAGCAGCGAGGAAACAGGAACGTACTCTGGAAACACCATATATTTT. The rearrangement links TRBV9 to TRBJ1-3; a weak D match, TRBD1 (5 bases). Trimming took 3 bases from V and 0 from J, leaving 16 bases between them. The length of the CDR3 is 17 residues. The V gene's germline CDR1 is SGDLS and CDR2 YYNGEE. Looking up the rest from reference TRBV9 and TRBJ1-3 gives the full variable domain: DSGVTQTPKHLITATGQRVTLRCSPRSGDLSVYWYQQSLDQGLQFLIQYYNGEERAKGNILERFSAQQFPDLHSELNLSSLELGDSALYFCASSEETGTYSGNTIYFGEGSWLTVV.

This chain uses TRBV5-4 with TRBJ2-3; 13 bases agree with TRBD2. Germline V gene data show CDR1 as SGHNT and CDR2 as YYREEE (reference sequence). Trimming removed 3 bases from V and 5 bases from J; junction bases left unmatched: 9. The CDR3 totals 17 residues. CDR3 DNA: TGTGCCAGCAGCTCATTACTAGCGGGGGGGCCGGGAGATACGCAGTATTTT. Translated: CASSSLLAGGPGDTQYF.

This rearrangement joins TRBV14 to TRBJ2-3; 11 bases are shared with TRBD2. The CDR3 totals 16 residues. CDR1 is SGHDN and CDR2 is FVKESK in the germline V gene. The J segment lost 3 bases and the V segment lost 4 bases, leaving 6 bases of the junction unmatched. This chain's CDR3 is CASSPIRLAGTDTQYF. The DNA of the CDR3 is TGTGCCAGCAGCCCGATACGACTAGCGGGGACAGATACGCAGTATTTT.

V usage is TRBV10-1 and J usage is TRBJ2-1; maybe TRBD2 (5 bases). CDR3 length: 15 residues. CDR1 and CDR2 from the germline V gene are WNHNN and SYGVQD (reference sequence). V was trimmed by 0 bases and J by 2 bases, leaving 8 bases between them. This CDR3 reads CASSESLAPYNEQFF. CDR3 in DNA: TGCGCCAGCAGTGAGTCCTTAGCGCCCTACAATGAGCAGTTCTTC.

The sample holds one count of this clone. In nucleotides, the CDR3 is TGTGCCAGCAGCCTCCCGGGGGGCTCCTACAATGAGCAGTTCTTC. As protein: CASSLPGGSYNEQFF. V and J are TRBV9 and TRBJ2-1, with TRBD2 identical over 7 bases. V shed 4 bases, J shed 0 bases, and the junction held 4 bases outside the gene matches. The V gene's germline CDR1 is SGDLS and CDR2 YYNGEE. This CDR3 has 15 residues.

The J gene is TRBJ1-4, the V gene TRBV7-9; unclear D gene. V gave up 8 bases and J gave up 8 bases, with 15 bases separating them. The length of the CDR3 is 13 residues. Germline V gives CDR1 SEHNR, CDR2 FQNEAQ (reference sequence). The CDR3 bases are TGTGCCAGCCTCCTCAGCGGTGCGGAAAAACTGTTTTTT. This translates into CASLLSGAEKLFF. The whole variable domain, filled in from reference TRBV7-9 and TRBJ1-4, reads DTGVSQNPRHKITKRGQNVTFRCDPISEHNRLYWYRQTLGQGPEFLTYFQNEAQLEKSRLLSDRFSAERPKGSFSTLEIQRTEQGDSAMYLCASLLSGAEKLFFGSGTQLSVL.

V usage is TRBV18 and J usage is TRBJ2-7; 12 nucleotides line up with TRBD2. Germline V lookup: CDR1 KGHSH, CDR2 LQKENI. The CDR3 spans 15 residues. With 3 bases clipped from V and 3 bases from J, the junction kept 3 bases outside the gene matches. The CDR3 region has the DNA TGTGCCAGCTCACCGACTAGCGGGGGCCGCTACGAGCAGTACTTC. It specifies CASSPTSGGRYEQYF.

The V and J genes are TRBV25-1 and TRBJ1-1; D remains unclear. V was shortened by 4 bases and J by 5 bases, with 5 bases between the two germline ends. The CDR3 is made up of 11 amino acids. Germline assignment: CDR1 MGHDK and CDR2 SYGVNS. Here the CDR3 reads CASSGGTEAFF. CDR3 nucleotides: TGTGCCAGCAGTGGCGGGACTGAAGCTTTCTTT.